The subject of this entry is one T cell receptor beta chain. This sample is drawn from a study of T cell changes during pregnancy in multiple sclerosis. V gave up 6 bases and J gave up 2 bases, with 23 bases separating them. The CDR3 extends over 18 amino acids. Germline CDR1 and CDR2: SNHLY and FYNNEI. This table comes from immunoSEQ multiplex PCR, and its TCRdb copy is limited to in-frame clones, with some not included. The sample lists 45,000 to 65,000 clones, over 80% occurring once. The TCR originated in a female donor with multiple sclerosis, enrolled in a pregnancy study. The chain combines TRBV2 with TRBJ1-5, with D hard to call. The sample was CD4+ T cells from peripheral blood mononuclear cells, taken after pregnancy. CDR3 amino acids: CASSYQRQETHRNQPQHF. The CDR3 coding sequence is TGTGCCAGCAGCTACCAGCGGCAGGAGACACATCGCAATCAGCCCCAGCATTTT.